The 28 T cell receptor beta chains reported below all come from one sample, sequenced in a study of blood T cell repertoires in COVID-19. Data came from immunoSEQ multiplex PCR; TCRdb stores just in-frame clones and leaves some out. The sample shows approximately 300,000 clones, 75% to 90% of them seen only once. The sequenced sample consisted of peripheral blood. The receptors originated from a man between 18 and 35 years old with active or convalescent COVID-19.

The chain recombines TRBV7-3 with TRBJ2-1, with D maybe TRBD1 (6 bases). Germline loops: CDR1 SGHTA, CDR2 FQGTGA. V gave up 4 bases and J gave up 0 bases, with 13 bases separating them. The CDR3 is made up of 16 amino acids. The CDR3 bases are TGTGCCAGCAGCTGCGACAGGTCGAGCTCCTACAATGAGCAGTTCTTC. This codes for CASSCDRSSSYNEQFF.

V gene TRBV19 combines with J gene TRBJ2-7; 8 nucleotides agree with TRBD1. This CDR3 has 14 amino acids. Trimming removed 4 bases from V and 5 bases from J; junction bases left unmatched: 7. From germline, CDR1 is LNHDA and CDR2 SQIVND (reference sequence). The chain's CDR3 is CASSKGQGVDEQYF. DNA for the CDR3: TGTGCCAGTAGTAAAGGACAGGGAGTCGACGAGCAGTACTTC.

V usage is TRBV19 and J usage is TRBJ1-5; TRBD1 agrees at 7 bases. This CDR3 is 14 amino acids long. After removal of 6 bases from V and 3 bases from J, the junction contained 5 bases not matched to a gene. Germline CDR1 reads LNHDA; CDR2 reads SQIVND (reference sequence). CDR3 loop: CASRVTGNNQPQHF. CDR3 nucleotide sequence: TGTGCCAGTAGGGTGACAGGGAACAATCAGCCCCAGCATTTT.

The chain's CDR3 is CASRGGKGTGYYGYTF. The CDR3 nucleotides read TGTGCCAGCAGGGGAGGCAAGGGTACTGGATACTATGGCTACACCTTC. This sequence joins TRBV28 and TRBJ1-2; the D is unclear. The length of the CDR3 is 16 residues. V lost 6 bases and J 3 bases, leaving 20 bases between the germline ends. Germline V gene sequence: CDR1 MDHEN, CDR2 SYDVKM.

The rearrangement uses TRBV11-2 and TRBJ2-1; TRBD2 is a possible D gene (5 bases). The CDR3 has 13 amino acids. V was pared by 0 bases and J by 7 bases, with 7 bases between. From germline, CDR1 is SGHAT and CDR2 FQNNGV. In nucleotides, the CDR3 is TGTGCCAGCAGCTTAGATCCGGGAAATGAGCAGTTCTTC. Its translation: CASSLDPGNEQFF.

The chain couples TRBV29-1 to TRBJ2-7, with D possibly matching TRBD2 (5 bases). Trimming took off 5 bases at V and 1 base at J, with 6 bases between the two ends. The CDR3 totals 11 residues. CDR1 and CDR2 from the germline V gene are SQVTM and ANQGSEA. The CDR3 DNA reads TGCAGCGTTACGGGATCCTACGAGCAGTACTTC. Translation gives CSVTGSYEQYF.

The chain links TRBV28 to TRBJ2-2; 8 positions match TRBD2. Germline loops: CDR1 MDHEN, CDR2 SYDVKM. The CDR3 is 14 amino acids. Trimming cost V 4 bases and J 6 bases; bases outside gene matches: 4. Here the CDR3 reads CASSSTSVAGELFF. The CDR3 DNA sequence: TGTGCCAGCAGTTCGACTAGCGTGGCCGGGGAGCTGTTTTTT.

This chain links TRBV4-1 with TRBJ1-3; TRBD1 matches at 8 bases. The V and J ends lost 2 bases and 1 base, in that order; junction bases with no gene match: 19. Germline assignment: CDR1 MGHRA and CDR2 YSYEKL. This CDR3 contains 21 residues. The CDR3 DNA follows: TGCGCCAGCAGCCAAAGGTCCGGGGAGACAGGGGTCTCCGGGTCTGGAAACACCATATATTTT. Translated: CASSQRSGETGVSGSGNTIYF.

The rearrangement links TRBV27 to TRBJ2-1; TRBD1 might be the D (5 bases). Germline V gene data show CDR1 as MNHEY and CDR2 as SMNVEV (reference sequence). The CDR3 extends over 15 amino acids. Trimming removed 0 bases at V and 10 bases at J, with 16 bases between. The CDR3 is CASSLSVVGKGEQFF. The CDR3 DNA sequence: TGTGCCAGCAGTTTATCGGTTGTTGGGAAGGGGGAGCAGTTCTTC.

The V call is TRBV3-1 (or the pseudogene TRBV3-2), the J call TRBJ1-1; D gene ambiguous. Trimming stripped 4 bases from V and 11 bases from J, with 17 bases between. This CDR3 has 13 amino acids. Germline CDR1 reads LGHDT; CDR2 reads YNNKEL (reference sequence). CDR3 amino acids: CASSLLVGLDAFF. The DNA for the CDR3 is TGTGCCAGCAGCCTCCTCGTAGGACTGGATGCTTTCTTT.

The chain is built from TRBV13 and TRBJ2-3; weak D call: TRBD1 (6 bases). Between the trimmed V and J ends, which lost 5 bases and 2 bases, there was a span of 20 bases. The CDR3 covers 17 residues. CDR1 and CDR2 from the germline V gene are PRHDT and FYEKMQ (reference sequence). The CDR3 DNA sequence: TGTGCCAGCAGCCCCAGTCTCGAAGGACAGAACACAGATACGCAGTATTTT. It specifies CASSPSLEGQNTDTQYF.

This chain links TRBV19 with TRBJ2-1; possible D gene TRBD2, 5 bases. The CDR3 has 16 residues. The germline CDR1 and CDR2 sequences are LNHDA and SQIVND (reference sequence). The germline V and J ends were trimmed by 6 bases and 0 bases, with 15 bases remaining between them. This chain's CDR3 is CASSRTGRSSYNEQFF. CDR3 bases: TGTGCCAGTAGCCGGACTGGTAGGAGCTCCTACAATGAGCAGTTCTTC. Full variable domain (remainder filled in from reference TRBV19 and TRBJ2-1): DGGITQSPKYLFRKEGQNVTLSCEQNLNHDAMYWYRQDPGQGLRLIYYSQIVNDFQKGDIAEGYSVSREKKESFPLTVTSAQKNPTAFYLCASSRTGRSSYNEQFFGPGTRLTVL.

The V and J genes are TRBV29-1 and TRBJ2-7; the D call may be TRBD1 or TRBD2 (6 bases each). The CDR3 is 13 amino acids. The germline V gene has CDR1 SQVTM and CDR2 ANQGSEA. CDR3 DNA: TGCAGTGCGGGACAAAGGGGATCCTACGAGCAGTACTTC. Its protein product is CSAGQRGSYEQYF.

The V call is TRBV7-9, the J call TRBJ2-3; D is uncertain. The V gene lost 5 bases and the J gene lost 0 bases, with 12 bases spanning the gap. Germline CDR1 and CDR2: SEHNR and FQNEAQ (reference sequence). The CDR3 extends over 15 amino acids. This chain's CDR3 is CASSPAGSSTDTQYF. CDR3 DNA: TGTGCCAGCAGCCCCGCTGGCTCTAGCACAGATACGCAGTATTTT. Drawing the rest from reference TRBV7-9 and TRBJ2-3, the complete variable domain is DTGVSQNPRHKITKRGQNVTFRCDPISEHNRLYWYRQTLGQGPEFLTYFQNEAQLEKSRLLSDRFSAERPKGSFSTLEIQRTEQGDSAMYLCASSPAGSSTDTQYFGPGTRLTVL.

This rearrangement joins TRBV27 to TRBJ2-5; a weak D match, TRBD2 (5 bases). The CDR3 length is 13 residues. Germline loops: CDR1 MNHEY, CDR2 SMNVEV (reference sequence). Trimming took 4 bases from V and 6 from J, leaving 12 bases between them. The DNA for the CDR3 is TGTGCCAGCAGTTCTCAAGCGGCACAGACCCAGTACTTC. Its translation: CASSSQAAQTQYF.

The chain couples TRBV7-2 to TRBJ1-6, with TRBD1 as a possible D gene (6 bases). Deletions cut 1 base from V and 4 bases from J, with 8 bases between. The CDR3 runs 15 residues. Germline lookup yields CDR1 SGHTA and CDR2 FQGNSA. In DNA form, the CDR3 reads TGTGCCAGCAGCTTAGAGACAGGTTATAATTCACCCCTCCACTTT. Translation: CASSLETGYNSPLHF. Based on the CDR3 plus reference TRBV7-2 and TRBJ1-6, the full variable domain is GAGVSQSPSNKVTEKGKDVELRCDPISGHTALYWYRQSLGQGLEFLIYFQGNSAPDKSGLPSDRFSAERTGGSVSTLTIQRTQQEDSAVYLCASSLETGYNSPLHFGNGTRLTVT.

The chain's CDR3 is CATSRRDSSGNTIYF. As DNA, the CDR3 is TGTGCCACCAGCAGGCGGGACAGCTCTGGAAACACCATATATTTT. The chain is built from TRBV15 and TRBJ1-3; 7 bases are shared with TRBD1. The germline gives CDR1 LNHNV, CDR2 YYDKDF (reference sequence). The V and J ends lost 3 bases and 0 bases, in that order; junction bases with no gene match: 2. CDR3 length: 15 residues.

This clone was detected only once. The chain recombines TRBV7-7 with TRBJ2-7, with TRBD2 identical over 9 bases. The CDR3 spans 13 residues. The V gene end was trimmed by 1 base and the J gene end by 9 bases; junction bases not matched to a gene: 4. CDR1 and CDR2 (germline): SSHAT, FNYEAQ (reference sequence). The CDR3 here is CASSLVAGDGQYF. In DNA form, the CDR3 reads TGTGCCAGCAGCTTAGTAGCGGGAGACGGGCAGTACTTC. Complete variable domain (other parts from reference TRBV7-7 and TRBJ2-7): GAGVSQSPRYKVTKRGQDVTLRCDPISSHATLYWYQQALGQGPEFLTYFNYEAQPDKSGLPSDRFSAERPEGSISTLTIQRTEQRDSAMYRCASSLVAGDGQYFGPGTRLTVT.

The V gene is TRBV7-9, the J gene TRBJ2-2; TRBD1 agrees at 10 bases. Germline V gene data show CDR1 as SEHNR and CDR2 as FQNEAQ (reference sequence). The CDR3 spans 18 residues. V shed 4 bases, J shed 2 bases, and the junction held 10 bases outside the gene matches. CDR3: CASSSGPGTGVNTGELFF. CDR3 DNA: TGTGCCAGCAGCTCCGGACCCGGGACAGGGGTTAACACCGGGGAGCTGTTTTTT.

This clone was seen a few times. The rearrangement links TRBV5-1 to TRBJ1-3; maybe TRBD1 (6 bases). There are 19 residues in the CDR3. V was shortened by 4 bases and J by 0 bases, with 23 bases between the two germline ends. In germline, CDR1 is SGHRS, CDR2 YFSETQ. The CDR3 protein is CASSPIRGEEGPSGNTIYF. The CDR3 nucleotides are TGCGCCAGCAGCCCGATCAGGGGTGAAGAGGGTCCCTCTGGAAACACCATATATTTT. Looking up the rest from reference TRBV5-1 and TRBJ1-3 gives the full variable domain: KAGVTQTPRYLIKTRGQQVTLSCSPISGHRSVSWYQQTPGQGLQFLFEYFSETQRNKGNFPGRFSGRQFSNSRSEMNVSTLELGDSALYLCASSPIRGEEGPSGNTIYFGEGSWLTVV.

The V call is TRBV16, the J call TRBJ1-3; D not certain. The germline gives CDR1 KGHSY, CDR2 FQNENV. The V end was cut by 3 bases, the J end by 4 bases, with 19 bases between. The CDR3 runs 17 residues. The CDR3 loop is CASSHSGRSSGGNTIYF. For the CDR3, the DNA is TGTGCCAGCAGCCATTCGGGAAGGTCCTCAGGAGGAAACACCATATATTTT. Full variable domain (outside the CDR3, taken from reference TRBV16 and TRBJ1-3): GEEVAQTPKHLVRGEGQKAKLYCAPIKGHSYVFWYQQVLKNEFKFLISFQNENVFDETGMPKERFSAKCLPNSPCSLEIQATKLEDSAVYFCASSHSGRSSGGNTIYFGEGSWLTVV.

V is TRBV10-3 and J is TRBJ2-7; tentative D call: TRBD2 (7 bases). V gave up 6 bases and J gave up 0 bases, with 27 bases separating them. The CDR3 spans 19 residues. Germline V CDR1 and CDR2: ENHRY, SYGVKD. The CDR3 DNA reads TGTGCCATCAGCGGGAGGAGGGGGGGACCTACGGTCATCTCCTACGAGCAGTACTTC. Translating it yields CAISGRRGGPTVISYEQYF.

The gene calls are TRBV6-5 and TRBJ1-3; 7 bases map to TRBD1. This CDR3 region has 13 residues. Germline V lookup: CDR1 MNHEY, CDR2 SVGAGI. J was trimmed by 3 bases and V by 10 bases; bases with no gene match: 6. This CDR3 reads CATSTGNGNTIYF. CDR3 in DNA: TGTGCCACCTCGACAGGGAATGGAAACACCATATATTTT.

The CDR3: CASSERQVYGYTF. Written as DNA, the CDR3 is TGTGCCAGCAGTGAGCGACAAGTCTATGGCTACACCTTC. The chain couples TRBV2 to TRBJ1-2; D unresolved. V was clipped by 3 bases and J by 4 bases, with 9 bases between them. The CDR3 is 13 residues long. Germline V gene data show CDR1 as SNHLY and CDR2 as FYNNEI.

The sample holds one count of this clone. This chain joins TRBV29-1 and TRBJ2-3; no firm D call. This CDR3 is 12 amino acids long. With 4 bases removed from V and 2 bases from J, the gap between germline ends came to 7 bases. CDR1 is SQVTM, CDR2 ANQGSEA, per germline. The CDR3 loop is CSVGHLTDTQYF. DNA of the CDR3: TGCAGCGTTGGACACCTCACAGATACGCAGTATTTT.

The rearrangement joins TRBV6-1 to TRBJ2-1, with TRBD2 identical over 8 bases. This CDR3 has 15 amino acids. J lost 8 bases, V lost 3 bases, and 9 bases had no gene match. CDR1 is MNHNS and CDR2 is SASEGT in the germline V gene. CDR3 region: CASSEEVAGLDEQFF. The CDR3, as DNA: TGTGCCAGCAGTGAGGAGGTAGCGGGGCTAGATGAGCAGTTCTTC.

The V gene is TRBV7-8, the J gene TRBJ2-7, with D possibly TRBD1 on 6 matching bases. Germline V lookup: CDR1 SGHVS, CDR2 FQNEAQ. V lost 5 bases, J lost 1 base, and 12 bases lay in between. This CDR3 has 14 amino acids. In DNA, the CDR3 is TGTGCCAGCAGCAAAAAAGGACAGTCCTACGAGCAGTACTTC. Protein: CASSKKGQSYEQYF.

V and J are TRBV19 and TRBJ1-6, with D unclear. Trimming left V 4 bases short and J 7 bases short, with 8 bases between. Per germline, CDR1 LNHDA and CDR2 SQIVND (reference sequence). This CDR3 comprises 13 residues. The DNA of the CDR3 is TGTGCCAGTAGTAAACAGAGAAATTCACCCCTCCACTTT. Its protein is CASSKQRNSPLHF.